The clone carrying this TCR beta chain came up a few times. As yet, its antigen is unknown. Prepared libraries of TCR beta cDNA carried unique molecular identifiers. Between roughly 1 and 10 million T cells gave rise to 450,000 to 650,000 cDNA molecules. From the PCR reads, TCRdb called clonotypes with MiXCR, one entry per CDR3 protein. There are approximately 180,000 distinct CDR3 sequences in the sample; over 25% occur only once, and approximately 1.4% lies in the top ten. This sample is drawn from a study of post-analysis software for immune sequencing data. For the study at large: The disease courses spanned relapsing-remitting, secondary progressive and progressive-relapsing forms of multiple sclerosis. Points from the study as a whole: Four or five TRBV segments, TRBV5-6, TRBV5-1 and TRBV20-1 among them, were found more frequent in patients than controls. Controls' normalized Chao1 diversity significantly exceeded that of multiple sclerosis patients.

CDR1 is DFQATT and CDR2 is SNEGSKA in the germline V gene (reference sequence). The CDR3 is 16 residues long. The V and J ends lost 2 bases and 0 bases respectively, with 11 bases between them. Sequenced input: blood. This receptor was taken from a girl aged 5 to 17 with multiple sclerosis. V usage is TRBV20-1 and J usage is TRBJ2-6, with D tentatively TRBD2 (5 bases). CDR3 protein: CSARQLSGSGANVLTF. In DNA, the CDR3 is TGCAGTGCTAGACAATTAAGCGGCTCTGGGGCCAACGTCCTGACTTTC.